This paragraph covers one T cell receptor beta chain sequence. What it recognizes is unknown. This entry comes from a study of shared clonotypes between healthy human individuals. CDR3 length: 15 amino acids. Germline CDR1 is GTSNPN and CDR2 is SVGIG (reference sequence). Trimming removed 2 bases from V and 2 bases from J, with 13 bases in between. General study results and limits: The donor pool, a small one, limited the genetic and exposure-history diversity represented.

The table came from immunoSEQ multiplex PCR; TCRdb's copy has only in-frame clones and leaves some out. The sample gives approximately 2,000,000 clones, around 92% of which show up once; approximately 0.41% is in the top ten. This sequence joins TRBV30 and TRBJ1-5; TRBD1 might be the D (5 bases). Material for sequencing was naive CD4+ T cells from PBMCs. Stated subset: CD45RA+ positively selected. The sequence was obtained from a man aged 18 to 29 in good health. Some clones in this sample may be carry-over from other donors' samples. The CDR3 DNA sequence: TGTGCCTGGAGTTTCGGCGGGGCTGGCAATCAGCCCCAGCATTTT. Translating it yields CAWSFGGAGNQPQHF.